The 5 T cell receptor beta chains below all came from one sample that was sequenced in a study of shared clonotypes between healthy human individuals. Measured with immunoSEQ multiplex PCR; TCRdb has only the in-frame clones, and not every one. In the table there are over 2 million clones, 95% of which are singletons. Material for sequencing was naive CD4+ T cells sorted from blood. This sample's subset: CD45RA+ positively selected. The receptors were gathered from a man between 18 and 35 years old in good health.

CDR3 loop: CASSLEGAGDVYGYTF. CDR3 DNA: TGTGCCAGCAGCTTGGAAGGCGCAGGGGACGTCTATGGCTACACCTTC. The V and J genes are TRBV5-8 and TRBJ1-2; weak D call: TRBD1 (6 bases). The CDR3 is made up of 16 amino acids. V lost 0 bases, J lost 4 bases, and 16 bases lay in between. Germline CDR1 reads SGHTS; CDR2 reads YDEGEE.

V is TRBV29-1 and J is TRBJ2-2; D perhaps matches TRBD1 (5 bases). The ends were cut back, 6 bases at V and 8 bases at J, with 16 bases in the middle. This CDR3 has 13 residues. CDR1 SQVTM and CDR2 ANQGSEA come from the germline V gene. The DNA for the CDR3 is TGCAGCGTCGGACACCCTCGAGCGGGGGAGCTGTTTTTT. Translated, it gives CSVGHPRAGELFF.

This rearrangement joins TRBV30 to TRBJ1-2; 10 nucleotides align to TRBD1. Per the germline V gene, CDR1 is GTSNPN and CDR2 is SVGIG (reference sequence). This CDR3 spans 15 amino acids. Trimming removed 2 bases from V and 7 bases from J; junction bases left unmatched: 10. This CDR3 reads CAWSIPGQGRFGYTF. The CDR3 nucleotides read TGTGCCTGGAGTATTCCGGGACAGGGGCGATTTGGCTACACCTTC. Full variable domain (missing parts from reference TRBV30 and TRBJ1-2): SQTIHQWPATLVQPVGSPLSLECTVEGTSNPNLYWYRQAAGRGLQLLFYSVGIGQISSEVPQNLSASRPQDRQFILSSKKLLLSDSGFYLCAWSIPGQGRFGYTFGSGTRLTVV.

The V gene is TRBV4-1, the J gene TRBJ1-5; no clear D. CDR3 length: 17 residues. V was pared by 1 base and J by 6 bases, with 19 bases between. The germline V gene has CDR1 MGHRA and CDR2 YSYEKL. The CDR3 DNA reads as TGCGCCAGCAGCCAAGGTGGTCGCGCGAGGGCGGGTCAGCCCCAGCATTTT. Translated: CASSQGGRARAGQPQHF.

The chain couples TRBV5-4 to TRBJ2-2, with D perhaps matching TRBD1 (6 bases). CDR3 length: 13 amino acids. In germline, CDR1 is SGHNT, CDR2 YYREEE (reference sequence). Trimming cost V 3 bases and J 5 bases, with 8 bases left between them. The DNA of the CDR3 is TGTGCCAGCAGCTGGACAGAGACCGGGGAGCTGTTTTTT. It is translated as CASSWTETGELFF.